Below are 5 T cell receptor beta chains sequenced from a single sample in a study of T cell responses to AZD1222 COVID-19 vaccine. Assay used: immunoSEQ multiplex PCR; TCRdb lists only in-frame clones, some missing. The sample lists approximately 150,000 clones, around 90% occurring once. The input for sequencing was peripheral blood, taken 28 days after the second AZD1222 dose. Receptors originate from an adult who received the AZD1222 COVID-19 vaccine.

The chain has TRBV11-2 and TRBJ1-2; 7 bases agree with TRBD1. CDR1 is SGHAT, CDR2 FQNNGV, per germline. The V segment lost 2 bases and the J segment 4 bases; nucleotides outside the gene matches: 7. The CDR3 has 15 amino acids. The chain's CDR3 is CASSLSRDSSYGYTF. The CDR3 DNA reads as TGTGCCAGCAGCTTATCCCGGGACAGCTCCTATGGCTACACCTTC.

The gene calls are TRBV6-6 and TRBJ1-5; no clear D gene. V lost 3 bases to trimming and J lost 6 bases, with 9 bases between them. The germline V gene encodes CDR1 MNHNY and CDR2 SVGAGI (reference sequence). The CDR3 is 13 residues long. CDR3 sequence reads: CASSYVAGQPQHF. The CDR3 DNA is TGTGCCAGCAGTTATGTGGCGGGTCAGCCCCAGCATTTT.

V is TRBV5-1 and J is TRBJ2-1; 10 bases agree with TRBD2. CDR1 is SGHRS, CDR2 YFSETQ, per germline. V lost 3 bases, J lost 2 bases, and 2 bases stayed unmatched. CDR3 length equals 15 residues. CDR3 amino acids: CASSSSGGPYNEQFF. The CDR3, as DNA: TGCGCCAGCAGCTCTAGCGGGGGACCCTACAATGAGCAGTTCTTC.

The V call is TRBV6-5, the J call TRBJ1-5; the D gene is possibly TRBD1 (6 bases). CDR3 size: 13 residues. The V end was cut by 4 bases, the J end by 6 bases, with 10 bases between. CDR1 and CDR2 (germline): MNHEY, SVGAGI. This CDR3 reads CASSSGGGQPQHF. The CDR3 DNA is TGTGCCAGCAGTTCCGGGGGCGGTCAGCCCCAGCATTTT.

The V gene is TRBV29-1, the J gene TRBJ1-1; D is possibly TRBD1 (5 bases). The CDR3 covers 13 residues. CDR1 is SQVTM and CDR2 is ANQGSEA in the germline V gene. Trimming cost V 3 bases and J 8 bases, with 16 bases left between them. CDR3 sequence: CSVDTRRGSEAFF. In DNA form, the CDR3 reads TGCAGCGTTGATACAAGGAGGGGCTCCGAAGCTTTCTTT.